This T cell receptor (beta chain) was recovered during a study of blood T cell repertoires in COVID-19 (TCRdb year 2020). Regarding the complete study: Collaborator samples came from the United States, Italy and Spain and covered acute and convalescent phases of COVID-19. Sample metadata almost always included a de-identified subject ID, COVID-19 status, age in years and sex. Subjects who had been exposed to COVID-19, were actively infected with it, or had recovered from it provided the deeply sampled blood TCRbeta repertoires that made up the dataset. The repertoires were made available in a free public database intended to serve as a resource for research on the immune response to SARS-CoV-2. HLA class I and class II types, where available, came from metadata supplied by the sample provider rather than from assay-based typing. The material from the prospective study consisted of cDNA or gDNA derived from T cells, B-cell-depleted T cells, or PBMCs. The samples were drawn from two sources: the first 160 participants of the ongoing ImmuneRACE study, and over 950 subjects contributed by 6 global collaborators. General conclusions and limits of the study: Clinical and demographic metadata were provided uncurated, with the amount varying by source and participant.

Concerning this clone itself: No antigen is known for it. It has no much larger one-base neighbor in the sample; base qualities were not kept.

V is clipped by 0 bases and J by 8 bases, and the sequence between their germline boundaries is 16 bases long. From the cysteine up to the phenylalanine, the CDR3 has a length of 16 residues. Of the read, only the CDR3 DNA is kept; its 48 bases are in frame from base 1. The germline V gene (reference sequence) gives CDR1 as SEHNR and CDR2 as FQNEAQ. Enrolling through a virtual design, the prospective study's participants ranged in age from roughly 18 to 95 years and lived across roughly 24 United States geographic areas. In the prospective study, participants were assigned to cohorts based on the clinical history participants reported in a screening survey and a study questionnaire. In the prospective study, mobile phlebotomists collected whole blood, serum and a nasopharyngeal or oropharyngeal swab from each participant. Additional blood draws and questionnaires over a roughly two-month period could optionally be provided by prospective study participants. Before DNA extraction, prospective study blood samples were shipped either frozen or at room temperature.

TCRbeta CDR3 regions were amplified from genomic DNA using the immunoSEQ Assay, a bias-controlled multiplex PCR. As for how the authors treated the data: The number of nucleated cells in each sample was estimated by amplification of reference gene primers within the assay. To quantify the absolute abundance of each unique TCRbeta CDR3 rearrangement, sequence reads were collapsed and filtered. For each sample, productive Simpson clonality was calculated as the square root of Simpson's diversity index over productive rearrangements. The clones in this table, taken by TCRdb from immuneACCESS, are in-frame only. Not every clone is retained; where verified, under half of the shortfall comes from an unresolved V gene, and the cause of the rest is unknown. The DNA was the basis for D and trimming; V, J and clone size are from that table. The sample profile shows roughly 220,000 clones; 86% of them were found once. Over 3% of the sample comes from the top ten.

Sequences were obtained from PBMCs or T cells enriched from blood (not recorded which). The chain was built from TRBV7-9 and TRBJ1-4; the D gene is perhaps TRBD1, on 5 matching bases. The receptor was derived from a woman between 40 and 55 years old with acute COVID-19. The nucleotide sequence is TGTGCCAGCAGCTTAGCGCGAGGCAGAAGGGGCGAAAAACTGTTTTTT. The translation is CASSLARGRRGEKLFF.